The rows below give T cell receptor beta chains drawn from one sample of a study of post-analysis software for immune sequencing data. TCRdb ran MiXCR on the PCR reads and lists one entry per CDR3 protein. This table holds hundreds of thousands of distinct CDR3 sequences, roughly three fifths found once. The sequencing sample was made of blood. The receptors originated from a girl aged 2 to 10 with multiple sclerosis. Each CDR3 is given with its conserved first and last residue. The order of the fields is CDR3 DNA, CDR3 protein, clone size, J gene, V gene, D gene. The D gene is left open where the match is weak. For some rows the clone size is stated as once, few or many, or as a class when expanded; others skip it.

CDR3nt: TGTGCCAGCAGCTTTGGGTTCGTAGGAAAACTGTTTTTT
CDR3aa: CASSFGFVGKLFF
abundance: .
j_gene: TRBJ1-4
v_gene: TRBV7-2
d_gene: .

CDR3nt: TGCGCCAGCAGTGAACCTAGCGGGGGGGCCATGGGTGAGCAGTTCTTC
CDR3aa: CASSEPSGGAMGEQFF
abundance: .
j_gene: TRBJ2-1
v_gene: TRBV10-2
d_gene: TRBD2

CDR3nt: TGTGCCAGCAGCTTATTGGGGGGAGGGGACAGCCCCTTCTACGAGCAGTACTTC
CDR3aa: CASSLLGGGDSPFYEQYF
abundance: .
j_gene: TRBJ2-7
v_gene: TRBV7-6
d_gene: .

CDR3nt: TGTGCCAGCAGTTACGGTCTTTCAAGGAGCGCTACTTCACAGTACCAAGAGACCCAGTACTTC
CDR3aa: CASSYGLSRSATSQYQETQYF
abundance: .
j_gene: TRBJ2-5
v_gene: TRBV6-2/TRBV6-3
d_gene: .

CDR3nt: TGTGCCACCAGTGACCCAGCGACTAGCCCCAATGAGCAGTTCTTC
CDR3aa: CATSDPATSPNEQFF
abundance: few
j_gene: TRBJ2-1
v_gene: TRBV24-1
d_gene: TRBD2

CDR3nt: TGTGCCAGCAGTCCCCGGGAGGGTAGGGAAAAACTGTTTTTT
CDR3aa: CASSPREGREKLFF
abundance: .
j_gene: TRBJ1-4
v_gene: TRBV12-3/TRBV12-4
d_gene: .

CDR3nt: TGTGCCTGCAGTTACGGCCTAGCGGGAGGCGATGAGCAGTTCTTC
CDR3aa: CACSYGLAGGDEQFF
abundance: .
j_gene: TRBJ2-1
v_gene: TRBV6-2/TRBV6-3
d_gene: TRBD2

CDR3nt: TGCAGCGCACAGGAGTACCAAGAGACCCAGTACTTC
CDR3aa: CSAQEYQETQYF
abundance: few
j_gene: TRBJ2-5
v_gene: TRBV29-1
d_gene: .

CDR3nt: TGCAGTGCTAGTTTTCCCCCTTCCTACAATGAGCAGTTCTTC
CDR3aa: CSASFPPSYNEQFF
abundance: .
j_gene: TRBJ2-1
v_gene: TRBV20-1
d_gene: .

CDR3nt: TGTGCCAGCAGTTACGGCGGGATACGGACCGGGGAGCTGTTTTTT
CDR3aa: CASSYGGIRTGELFF
abundance: .
j_gene: TRBJ2-2
v_gene: TRBV6-5
d_gene: .

CDR3nt: TGTGCCAGCAACATGGGGCTTTATGGGGAGCTGTTTTTT
CDR3aa: CASNMGLYGELFF
abundance: .
j_gene: TRBJ2-2
v_gene: TRBV27
d_gene: .

CDR3nt: TGTGCCAGCAGTGGATCCGGGACGGCGCTTCAGTACTTC
CDR3aa: CASSGSGTALQYF
abundance: .
j_gene: TRBJ2-7
v_gene: TRBV6-5
d_gene: .

CDR3nt: TGTGCCACCAGCAGAGGTATCCAAGATACGCAGTATTTT
CDR3aa: CATSRGIQDTQYF
abundance: .
j_gene: TRBJ2-3
v_gene: TRBV15
d_gene: .

CDR3nt: TGTGCCAGCAGTTACTCGATGTTCCTCGAGCAGTTCTTC
CDR3aa: CASSYSMFLEQFF
abundance: .
j_gene: TRBJ2-1
v_gene: TRBV6-2/TRBV6-3
d_gene: .

CDR3nt: TGCAGCGTTGAGGGGGCGACTAACTATGGCTACACCTTC
CDR3aa: CSVEGATNYGYTF
abundance: .
j_gene: TRBJ1-2
v_gene: TRBV29-1
d_gene: .

CDR3nt: TGCAGTGCTAGGGGACTAGCGGGGCTATCGGAGCAGTTCTTC
CDR3aa: CSARGLAGLSEQFF
abundance: .
j_gene: TRBJ2-1
v_gene: TRBV20-1
d_gene: TRBD2

CDR3nt: TGTGCCAGCAGCTTCCCGGAGGGACAGGGCAACAATCAGCCCCAGCATTTT
CDR3aa: CASSFPEGQGNNQPQHF
abundance: few
j_gene: TRBJ1-5
v_gene: TRBV7-8
d_gene: TRBD1

CDR3nt: TGTGCCAGCAGCTCCCTAGGCGGCGAGCAGTACTTC
CDR3aa: CASSSLGGEQYF
abundance: .
j_gene: TRBJ2-7
v_gene: TRBV7-9
d_gene: .